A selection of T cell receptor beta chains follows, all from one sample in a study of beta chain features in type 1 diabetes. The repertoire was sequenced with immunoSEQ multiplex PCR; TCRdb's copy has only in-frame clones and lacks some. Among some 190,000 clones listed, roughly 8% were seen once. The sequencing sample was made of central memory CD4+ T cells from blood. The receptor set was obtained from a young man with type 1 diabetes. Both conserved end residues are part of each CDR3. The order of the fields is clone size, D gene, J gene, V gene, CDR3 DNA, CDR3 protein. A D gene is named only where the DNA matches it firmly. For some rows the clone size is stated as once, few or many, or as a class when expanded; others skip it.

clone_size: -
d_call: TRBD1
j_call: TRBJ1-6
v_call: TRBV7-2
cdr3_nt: TGTGCCAGCAGGATCGGGACAGGGGGTTCTACCCTCCACTTT
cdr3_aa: CASRIGTGGSTLHF

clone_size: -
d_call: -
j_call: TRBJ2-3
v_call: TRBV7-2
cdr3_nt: TGTGCCAGCAGCTTAGCCACCGGCGGGTCGAATACGCAGTATTTT
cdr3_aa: CASSLATGGSNTQYF

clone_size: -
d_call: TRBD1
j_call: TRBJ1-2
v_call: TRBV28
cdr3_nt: TGTGCCAGCAGTCGGGACAGGGCTGATGGCTACACCTTC
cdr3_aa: CASSRDRADGYTF

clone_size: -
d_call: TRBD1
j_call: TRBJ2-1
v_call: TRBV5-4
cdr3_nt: TGTGCCAGCAGCTTGTGGCAGGGGGCCTACAATGAGCAGTTCTTC
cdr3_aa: CASSLWQGAYNEQFF

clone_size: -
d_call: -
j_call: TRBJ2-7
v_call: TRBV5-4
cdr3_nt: TGTGCCAGCAGCTTGGTACTGTCCTACGAGCAGTACTTC
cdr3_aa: CASSLVLSYEQYF

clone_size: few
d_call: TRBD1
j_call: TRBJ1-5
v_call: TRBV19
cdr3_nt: TGTGCCAGTAGCGCCGGGACAGGGCGGGGTGGTCAGCCCCAGCATTTT
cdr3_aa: CASSAGTGRGGQPQHF

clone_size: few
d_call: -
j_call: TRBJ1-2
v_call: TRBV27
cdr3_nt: TGTGCCAGCAGTTTACGGGGGGCGCAGAATGGCTACACCTTC
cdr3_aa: CASSLRGAQNGYTF

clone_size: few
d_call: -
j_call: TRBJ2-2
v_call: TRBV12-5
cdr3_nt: TGTGCTAGTGCACCCACAAACACCGGGGAGCTGTTTTTT
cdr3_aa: CASAPTNTGELFF

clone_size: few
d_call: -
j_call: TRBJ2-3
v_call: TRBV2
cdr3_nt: TGTGCCAGCACGACTAGAGGTGGTACGCAGTATTTT
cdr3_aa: CASTTRGGTQYF

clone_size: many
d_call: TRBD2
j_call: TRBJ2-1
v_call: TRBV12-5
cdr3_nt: TGTGCTAGTGGTTTGATCTTGACTAGCGGGAGGGGTGAGCAGTTCTTC
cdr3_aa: CASGLILTSGRGEQFF

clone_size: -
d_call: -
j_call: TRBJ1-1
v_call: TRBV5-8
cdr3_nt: TGTGCCAGCAGCCTCTGGACAGCGGGGGAAGCTTTCTTT
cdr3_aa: CASSLWTAGEAFF

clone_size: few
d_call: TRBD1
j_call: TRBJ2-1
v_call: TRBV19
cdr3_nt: TGTGCCAGTAGTATCTTCGGGGACAGGCTTGTAAATGAGCAGTTCTTC
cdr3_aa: CASSIFGDRLVNEQFF

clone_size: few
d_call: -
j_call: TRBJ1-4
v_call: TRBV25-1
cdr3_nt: TGTGCCAGCAGTGATTCGTATGAAAAACTGTTTTTT
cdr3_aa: CASSDSYEKLFF

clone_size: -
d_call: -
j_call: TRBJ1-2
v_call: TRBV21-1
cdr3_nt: TGTGCCAGCAGCCCTCTGGGACAGGGGGCTGGAGGCTACACCTTC
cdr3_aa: CASSPLGQGAGGYTF

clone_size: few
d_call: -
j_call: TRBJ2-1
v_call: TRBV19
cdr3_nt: TGTGCCAGTAGTCTAGGGCAGGGGAACAATGAGCAGTTCTTC
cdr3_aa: CASSLGQGNNEQFF

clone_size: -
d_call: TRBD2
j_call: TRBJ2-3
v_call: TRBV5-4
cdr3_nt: TGTGCCAGCAGCTATCGACTAGCGGGAGGGCCGGATACGCAGTATTTT
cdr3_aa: CASSYRLAGGPDTQYF

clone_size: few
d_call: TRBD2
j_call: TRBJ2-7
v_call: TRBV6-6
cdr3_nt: TGTGCCAGCAGTTACGAGGCCGTTTGGGGGGGTTACGAGCAGTACTTC
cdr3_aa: CASSYEAVWGGYEQYF

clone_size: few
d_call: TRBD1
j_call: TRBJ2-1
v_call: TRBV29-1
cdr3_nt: TGCAGCGTGCCTGGACAGGGCGCCGGCCCAGGCCCCTACAATGAGCAGTTCTTC
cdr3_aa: CSVPGQGAGPGPYNEQFF

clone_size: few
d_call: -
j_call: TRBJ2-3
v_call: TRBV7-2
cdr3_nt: TGTGCCAGCAGCTTGGCTTCCACATCCACAAATACGCAGTATTTT
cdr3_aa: CASSLASTSTNTQYF

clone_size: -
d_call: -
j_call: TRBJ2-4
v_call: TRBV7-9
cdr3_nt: TGTGCCAGCAGCTTAGTACCACAGGGTGGATACATTCAGTACTTC
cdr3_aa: CASSLVPQGGYIQYF

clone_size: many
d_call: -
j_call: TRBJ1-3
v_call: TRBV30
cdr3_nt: TGTGCCTGGAGAATCGTCTCTGGAAACACCATATATTTT
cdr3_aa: CAWRIVSGNTIYF

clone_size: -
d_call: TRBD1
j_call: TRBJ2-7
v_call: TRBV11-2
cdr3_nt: TGTGCCAGCAGCTTATCCCGGGACAGGGCCTACGAGCAGTACTTC
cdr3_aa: CASSLSRDRAYEQYF

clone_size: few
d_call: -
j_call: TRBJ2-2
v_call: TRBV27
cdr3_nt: TGTGCCAGCAGTTTCTTAAACACCGGGGAGCTGTTTTTT
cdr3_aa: CASSFLNTGELFF